This T cell receptor beta chain comes out of a study of cytomegalovirus exposure and HLA in healthy donors. Use of 60 Vbeta and 13 Jbeta primers characterized the PCR. The repertoire was sequenced with immunoSEQ multiplex PCR; TCRdb's copy has only in-frame clones and lacks some. The sample comprises roughly 150,000 clones, over 75% of which are singletons, and about 2.5% rests with the top ten. General observations from the study: The productive fraction for most TCR beta V segments was about 90% or about 30% in an earlier analysis. TCR beta chain V- and J-gene trimming was linked, in a later analysis, to a missense variant in DCLRE1C.

Concerning this clone: Antigen unknown.

CDR1 and CDR2 from the germline V gene are LGHNA and YNFKEQ. CDR3 length: 14 amino acids. The clonotype comes from a male donor in good health and CMV-seronegative. The source material was PBMCs. The chain employs TRBV4-2 and TRBJ2-5, with a tentative D call TRBD1 (5 bases). The J call is uncertain, as TRBJ2-7 better fits the DNA end. In DNA form, the CDR3 reads TGTGCCAGCAGCCAAGATCGCAGGGACTACGAGCAGTACTTC. It is translated as CASSQDRRDYEQYF.